Included here is one T cell receptor (beta chain) sequence, with context. Antigen unknown. It was autoimmune disease history or systemic immunosuppression that excluded patients. The sample belongs to a study of OX40 agonist ivuxolimab in advanced cancers. Study-wide results and caveats: Certain nonresponding patients likewise had low normalized T-cell clonal expansion. There was clonal expansion of CD4+ and CD8+ blood T cells by week 6 at 0.1 to 3.0 mg/kg. On average, CD8+ T cells showed a greater number of expanded clones than CD4+.

TCRdb keeps only in-frame clones here, not all; method: immunoSEQ multiplex PCR. The profile shows 77,000 or so clones, 89% of them singletons. The CDR3 has 15 residues. Germline loops: CDR1 MNHEY, CDR2 SVGAGI. V was trimmed by 1 base and J by 5 bases, leaving 14 bases between them. This sequence originates from an adult with an advanced solid tumor such as melanoma, head and neck, liver or kidney cancer. Sequenced here: CD4+ or CD8+ T cells sorted from blood, sampled in a trial of the OX40 agonist ivuxolimab. The chain combines TRBV6-5 with TRBJ2-5, with a possible D match to TRBD1 (6 bases). DNA of the CDR3: TGTGCCAGCAGTTACTTCGCCCCTCAGGGGGAGACCCAGTACTTC. Translated, it gives CASSYFAPQGETQYF.